This TCR beta chain was captured in a study of metastatic and nonmetastatic thyroid tumors. The CDR3 totals 14 residues. Germline assignment: CDR1 DFQATT and CDR2 SNEGSKA (reference sequence). With 3 bases removed from V and 0 bases from J, the gap between germline ends came to 10 bases. Original methodology: Across clinicopathological groups, CDR3 differences served as the basis for building a distant-metastasis classifier for papillary thyroid cancer. TCRdb redid the clone calls on the PCR reads using MiXCR. The V and J calls, along with clone size, are taken from TCRdb and not from the paper's own processing. The data contain approximately 35,000 clones, 35% to 40% of them singletons. Ahead of thyroid surgery, no patient had received treatment of any kind.

The chain links TRBV20-1 to TRBJ2-3; D might be TRBD2 (6 bases). This clonotype originated in a female donor with papillary thyroid cancer or a benign thyroid nodule (not recorded which). Some clones in this sample may be carry-over from other donors' samples. Sequencing input: tumor tissue. The chain's CDR3 is CSASWGVSTDTQYF. In nucleotides, the CDR3 is TGCAGTGCTAGTTGGGGGGTAAGCACAGATACGCAGTATTTT.